Listed here are 19 T cell receptor beta chains from one sample, sequenced in a study of CD8 T cells in ankylosing spondylitis. TCRdb redid the calling of the 5' RACE reads with MiXCR, one entry per CDR3 protein. This repertoire shows around 300,000 distinct CDR3 sequences, approximately 10% found once; its top ten account for roughly 9.2%. The source material was blood, either unsorted or a sorted T cell fraction (not recorded which). These receptors originate from a female donor with ankylosing spondylitis or in good health (not recorded which).

This clonotype was found many times. CDR3 sequence reads: CASSLDWRMNTEAFF. The DNA of the CDR3 is TGTGCCAGCAGTTTGGACTGGAGGATGAACACTGAAGCTTTCTTT. The chain joins TRBV27 to TRBJ1-1; D unclear. Germline values: CDR1 MNHEY, CDR2 SMNVEV (reference sequence). There are 15 residues in the CDR3. V was pared by 3 bases and J by 0 bases, with 11 bases between.

This clonotype has a count of ten or more. This rearrangement joins TRBV5-1 to TRBJ1-2, with TRBD1 as a possible D gene (6 bases). Deletions cut 1 base from V and 8 bases from J, with 21 bases between. CDR1 is SGHRS and CDR2 is YFSETQ in the germline V gene. The CDR3 loop spans 16 amino acids. The CDR3 DNA reads as TGCGCCAGCAGCTTGATAAGAGTACAGGGTGGAGCCGGCTACACCTTC. Amino acid sequence: CASSLIRVQGGAGYTF.

The rearrangement uses TRBV20-1 and TRBJ2-1; 14 bases are a match to TRBD2. Germline CDR1 reads DFQATT; CDR2 reads SNEGSKA (reference sequence). The CDR3 sequence is 24 residues long. The V gene end was trimmed by 3 bases and the J gene end by 2 bases; junction bases not matched to a gene: 27. The CDR3 loop is CSASVKLESTRKGLAGGAYNEQFF. CDR3 in DNA: TGCAGTGCTAGTGTCAAACTTGAATCTACCCGCAAAGGACTAGCGGGGGGTGCCTACAATGAGCAGTTCTTC.

The chain joins TRBV27 to TRBJ2-5; the match to TRBD2 covers 11 bases. This CDR3 contains 14 residues. V lost 6 bases and J lost 6; bases outside the gene matches: 6. CDR1 MNHEY and CDR2 SMNVEV come from the germline V gene (reference sequence). CDR3 bases: TGTGCCAGCAGGGCTAGCGGGGGGACACAGACCCAGTACTTC. This codes for CASRASGGTQTQYF.

This clonotype has only a few counts. V and J are TRBV9 and TRBJ2-7, with 9 bases identical to TRBD1. This CDR3 has 15 amino acids. Germline V gives CDR1 SGDLS, CDR2 YYNGEE. Trimming removed 4 bases from V and 4 bases from J; junction bases left unmatched: 9. The CDR3 protein is CASSPSGTGRYEQYF. Written as DNA, the CDR3 is TGTGCCAGCAGCCCAAGTGGGACAGGGAGGTACGAGCAGTACTTC.

This clonotype was seen many times. The chain couples TRBV5-5 to TRBJ2-1; 8 bases fit TRBD1. The germline V gene has CDR1 SGHKS and CDR2 YYEKEE (reference sequence). There are 15 residues in the CDR3. V was pared by 0 bases and J by 8 bases, with 7 bases of the junction left unmatched. The CDR3 sequence is CASSLGGTGGHEQFF. DNA of the CDR3: TGTGCCAGCAGCTTGGGAGGGACAGGAGGGCATGAGCAGTTCTTC.

This clonotype was seen at least ten times. The chain couples TRBV6-1 to TRBJ2-7; a weak D match, TRBD1 (5 bases). This CDR3 is built from 13 residues. Trimming took 3 bases from V and 3 from J, leaving 9 bases between them. Germline V gene lookup returns CDR1 MNHNS and CDR2 SASEGT. CDR3 residues: CASSEGLNYEQYF. As DNA, the CDR3 is TGTGCCAGCAGTGAGGGGCTTAACTACGAGCAGTACTTC.

This clonotype was found a few times. V usage is TRBV10-3 and J usage is TRBJ2-1, with D possibly matching TRBD1 (5 bases). V was pared by 1 base and J by 5 bases, with 12 bases between. Germline values: CDR1 ENHRY, CDR2 SYGVKD. The CDR3 is 15 residues long. CDR3 nucleotides: TGTGCCATCAGTGAGTGGCTAGGGGCCGACAATGAGCAGTTCTTC. Residues: CAISEWLGADNEQFF.

This clonotype was detected only a few times. This sequence joins TRBV28 and TRBJ2-6; either TRBD1 or TRBD2 may fit D (5 bases each). This CDR3 comprises 17 residues. The V end was cut by 8 bases, the J end by 0 bases, with 17 bases between. The germline CDR1 and CDR2 sequences are MDHEN and SYDVKM. The CDR3 sequence is CASWPGPVNSGANVLTF. The CDR3 nucleotides are TGTGCCAGCTGGCCGGGGCCAGTGAACTCTGGGGCCAACGTCCTGACTTTC.

The chain couples TRBV9 to TRBJ2-1; no reliable D call. Trimming stripped 0 bases from V and 12 bases from J, with 10 bases between. The CDR3 sequence is 12 residues long. CDR1 is SGDLS and CDR2 is YYNGEE in the germline V gene. This chain's CDR3 is CASSVEGSRQFF. In DNA, the CDR3 is TGTGCCAGCAGCGTAGAGGGCTCTAGGCAGTTCTTC.

The V call is TRBV5-1, the J call TRBJ2-1; D may be TRBD2 (7 bases). Trimming left V 7 bases short and J 8 bases short, with 13 bases between. CDR1 and CDR2 from the germline V gene are SGHRS and YFSETQ. The CDR3 runs 12 residues. CDR3 amino acids: CASWGGRDEQFF. The CDR3, as DNA: TGCGCCAGCTGGGGGGGCCGCGATGAGCAGTTCTTC.

The chain has TRBV7-6 and TRBJ1-5, with 7 bases fitting TRBD1. The CDR3 runs 15 residues. With V trimmed by 5 bases and J by 4 bases, 8 bases remained unmatched. CDR1 is SGHVS, CDR2 FNYEAQ, per germline. DNA of the CDR3: TGTGCCAGCAGCCTTTCCGGGACAGAAAATCAGCCCCAGCATTTT. Translating gives CASSLSGTENQPQHF.

This clonotype was picked up many times. This chain uses TRBV20-1 with TRBJ2-1; TRBD2 aligns across 8 bases. This CDR3 is 16 amino acids long. Germline values: CDR1 DFQATT, CDR2 SNEGSKA (reference sequence). Unmatched junction bases numbered 9, after V lost 0 bases and J lost 5 bases. The chain's CDR3 is CSARDQLAATHNEQFF. The CDR3 DNA is TGCAGTGCTAGAGACCAACTAGCGGCCACCCACAATGAGCAGTTCTTC.

This clonotype was detected ten times or more. J is TRBJ2-1 and V is TRBV10-3; perhaps TRBD2 as D (5 bases). Germline-derived CDR1 and CDR2 are ENHRY and SYGVKD. This CDR3 is built from 14 residues. V was pared by 2 bases and J by 7 bases, with 12 bases between. This CDR3 reads CAISEQEVSNEQFF. The DNA of the CDR3 is TGTGCCATCAGTGAGCAGGAGGTATCAAATGAGCAGTTCTTC.

This clonotype was recorded many times. V is TRBV20-1 and J is TRBJ2-4; the match to TRBD2 covers 7 bases. The V and J ends lost 6 bases and 6 bases, in that order; junction bases with no gene match: 5. This CDR3 region has 12 residues. The germline gives CDR1 DFQATT, CDR2 SNEGSKA (reference sequence). CDR3 sequence (DNA): TGCAGTGCGGAGCGGGAAGGAAACATTCAGTACTTC. It specifies CSAEREGNIQYF.

This clonotype was recorded many times. The V gene is TRBV6-1, the J gene TRBJ2-7; 10 bases map to TRBD2. The junction had 8 bases not matched to a gene; V was cut back by 7 bases and J by 5 bases. The CDR3 is 14 amino acids. Germline loops: CDR1 MNHNS, CDR2 SASEGT. CDR3 sequence reads: CASILAGVFHEQYF. Written as DNA, the CDR3 is TGTGCCAGCATTCTAGCGGGGGTCTTTCACGAGCAGTACTTC.

This clonotype was counted at least ten times. The chain uses TRBV5-6 and TRBJ2-5, with a possible D match to TRBD2 (7 bases). This CDR3 has 16 residues. The germline V gene encodes CDR1 SGHDT and CDR2 YYEEEE. V lost 4 bases, J lost 6 bases, and 22 bases lay in between. This CDR3 is CASSRPRGGAVKTQYF. Written as DNA, the CDR3 is TGTGCCAGCAGCCGTCCCCGAGGGGGGGCAGTGAAGACCCAGTACTTC. Variable domain in full (rest from reference TRBV5-6 and TRBJ2-5): DAGVTQSPTHLIKTRGQQVTLRCSPKSGHDTVSWYQQALGQGPQFIFQYYEEEERQRGNFPDRFSGHQFPNYSSELNVNALLLGDSALYLCASSRPRGGAVKTQYFGPGTRLLVL.

On this clonotype itself: One base away lies a much larger clone, so this may be a sequencing read error. The V gene is TRBV2, the J gene TRBJ2-7; D is ambiguous. The CDR3 sequence is 14 residues long. Germline values: CDR1 SNHLY, CDR2 FYNNEI. For the CDR3, the DNA is TGTGCCAGCAGTCAGAACCCGTACTCCTACCAGCAGTACTTC. This codes for CASSQNPYSYQQYF. The full variable domain, with the rest looked up from reference TRBV2 and TRBJ2-7, is EPEVTQTPSHQVTQMGQEVILRCVPISNHLYFYWYRQILGQKVEFLVSFYNNEISEKSEIFDDQFSVERPDGSNFTLKIRSTKLEDSAMYFCASSQNPYSYQQYFGPGTRLTVT.

This clonotype was detected ten times or more. CDR3 in DNA: TGCAGTGCTAGACCTGGAGAGGCATTGTCAGATACGCAGTATTTT. This translates into CSARPGEALSDTQYF. V usage is TRBV20-1 and J usage is TRBJ2-3; no definite D call. The V and J ends lost 2 bases and 4 bases respectively, with 16 bases between them. The CDR3 consists of 15 residues. Germline assignment: CDR1 DFQATT and CDR2 SNEGSKA (reference sequence).